This T cell receptor (beta chain) was sequenced for a study of T cell responses to AZD1222 COVID-19 vaccine. Findings and limits, study-wide: Spike-specific TCR breadth rose after two AZD1222 doses, and depth rose as well.

The CDR3 loop spans 16 amino acids. Germline CDR1 is LGHDT and CDR2 is YNNKEL (reference sequence). The V and J ends lost 0 bases and 5 bases respectively, with 15 bases between them. Regarding this clone: Its antigen is still unknown.

Profiled with immunoSEQ multiplex PCR; TCRdb holds only in-frame clones, not every one. The sample includes approximately 100,000 clones, 85% to 90% of them seen just once. This TCR came from an adult in good health. The rearrangement links TRBV3-1 (or the pseudogene TRBV3-2) to TRBJ2-3; maybe TRBD1 (5 bases). The sequenced sample was peripheral blood, obtained on day 0 of AZD1222 vaccination. The CDR3: CASSQDTKGKGDTQYF. CDR3 sequence (DNA): TGTGCCAGCAGCCAAGATACCAAGGGGAAAGGAGATACGCAGTATTTT.